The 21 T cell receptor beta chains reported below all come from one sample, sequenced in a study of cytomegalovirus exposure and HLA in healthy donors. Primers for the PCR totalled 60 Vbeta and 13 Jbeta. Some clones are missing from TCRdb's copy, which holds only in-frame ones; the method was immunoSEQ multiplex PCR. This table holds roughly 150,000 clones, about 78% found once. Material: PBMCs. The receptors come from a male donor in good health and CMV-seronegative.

The CDR3 sequence is CASSLRTGGNQPQHF. The CDR3 nucleotides are TGTGCCAGCAGTTTGAGGACAGGGGGGAATCAGCCCCAGCATTTT. The rearrangement uses TRBV6-5 and TRBJ1-5, with 10 bases matching TRBD1. With 4 bases clipped from V and 4 bases from J, the junction kept 4 bases outside the gene matches. The CDR3 sequence is 15 residues long. CDR1 MNHEY and CDR2 SVGAGI come from the germline V gene.

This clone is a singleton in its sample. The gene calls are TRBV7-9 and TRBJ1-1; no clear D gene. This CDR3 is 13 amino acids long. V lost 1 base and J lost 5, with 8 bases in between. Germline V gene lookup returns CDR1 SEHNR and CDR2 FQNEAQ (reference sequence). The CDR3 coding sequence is TGTGCCAGCAGCTTAGATGGGCGAACTGAAGCTTTCTTT. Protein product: CASSLDGRTEAFF.

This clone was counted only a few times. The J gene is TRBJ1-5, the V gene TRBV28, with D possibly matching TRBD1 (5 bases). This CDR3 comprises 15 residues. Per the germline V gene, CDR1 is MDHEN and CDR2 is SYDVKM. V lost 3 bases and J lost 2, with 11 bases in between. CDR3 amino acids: CASSLAGDGNQPQHF. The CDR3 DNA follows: TGTGCCAGCAGTTTGGCGGGGGACGGCAATCAGCCCCAGCATTTT. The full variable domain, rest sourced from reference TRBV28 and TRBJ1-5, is DVKVTQSSRYLVKRTGEKVFLECVQDMDHENMFWYRQDPGLGLRLIYFSYDVKMKEKGDIPEGYSVSREKKERFSLILESASTNQTSMYLCASSLAGDGNQPQHFGDGTRLSIL.

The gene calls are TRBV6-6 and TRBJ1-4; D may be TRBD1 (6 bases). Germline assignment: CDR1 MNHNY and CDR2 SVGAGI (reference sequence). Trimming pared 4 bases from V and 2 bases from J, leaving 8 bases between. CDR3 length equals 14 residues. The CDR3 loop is CASSLDRTNEKLFF. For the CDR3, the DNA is TGTGCCAGCAGTTTAGACAGGACTAATGAAAAACTGTTTTTT.

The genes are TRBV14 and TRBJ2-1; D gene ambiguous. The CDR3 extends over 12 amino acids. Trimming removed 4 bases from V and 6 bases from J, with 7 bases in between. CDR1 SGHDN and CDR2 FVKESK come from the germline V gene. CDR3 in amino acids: CASSPSFNEQFF. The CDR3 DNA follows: TGTGCCAGCAGCCCCAGTTTCAATGAGCAGTTCTTC.

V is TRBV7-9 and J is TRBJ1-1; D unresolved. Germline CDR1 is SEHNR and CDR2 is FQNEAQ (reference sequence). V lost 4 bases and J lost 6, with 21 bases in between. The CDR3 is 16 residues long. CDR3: CASSSGSLVLSAEAFF. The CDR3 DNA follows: TGTGCCAGCAGCTCCGGGTCTCTGGTGTTAAGCGCTGAAGCTTTCTTT. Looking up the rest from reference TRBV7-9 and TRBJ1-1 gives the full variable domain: DTGVSQNPRHKITKRGQNVTFRCDPISEHNRLYWYRQTLGQGPEFLTYFQNEAQLEKSRLLSDRFSAERPKGSFSTLEIQRTEQGDSAMYLCASSSGSLVLSAEAFFGQGTRLTVV.

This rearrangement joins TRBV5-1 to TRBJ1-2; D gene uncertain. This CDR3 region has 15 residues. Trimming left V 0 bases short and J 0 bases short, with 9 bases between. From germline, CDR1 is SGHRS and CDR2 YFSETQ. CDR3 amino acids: CASSLVAVANYGYTF. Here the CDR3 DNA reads TGCGCCAGCAGCTTGGTAGCCGTCGCTAACTATGGCTACACCTTC.

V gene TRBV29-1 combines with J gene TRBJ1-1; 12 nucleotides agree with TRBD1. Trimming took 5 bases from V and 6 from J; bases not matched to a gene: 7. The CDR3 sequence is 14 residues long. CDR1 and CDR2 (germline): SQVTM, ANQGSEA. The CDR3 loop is CSVPGTGGLAEAFF. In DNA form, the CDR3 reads TGCAGCGTTCCAGGGACAGGGGGCTTGGCTGAAGCTTTCTTT.

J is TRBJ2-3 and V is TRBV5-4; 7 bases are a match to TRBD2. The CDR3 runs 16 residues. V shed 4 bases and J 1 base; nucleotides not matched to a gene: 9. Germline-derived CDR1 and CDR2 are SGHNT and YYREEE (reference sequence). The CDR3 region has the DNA TGTGCCAGCAGCCCTGTAGGGGAGGGACGCACAGATACGCAGTATTTT. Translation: CASSPVGEGRTDTQYF.

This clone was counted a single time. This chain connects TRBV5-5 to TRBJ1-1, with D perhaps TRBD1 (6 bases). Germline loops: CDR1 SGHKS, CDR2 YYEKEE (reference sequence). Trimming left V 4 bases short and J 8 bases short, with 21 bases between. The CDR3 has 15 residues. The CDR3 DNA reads TGTGCCAGCAGCCAAAATCTTAAACAGGGTTGGGAAGCTTTCTTT. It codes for CASSQNLKQGWEAFF.

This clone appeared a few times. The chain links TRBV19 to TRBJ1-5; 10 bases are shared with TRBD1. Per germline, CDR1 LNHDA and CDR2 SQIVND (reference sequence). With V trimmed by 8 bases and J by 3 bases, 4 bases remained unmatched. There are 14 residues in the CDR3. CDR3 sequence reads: CASRTGGDNQPQHF. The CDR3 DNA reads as TGTGCCAGTCGGACAGGGGGGGACAATCAGCCCCAGCATTTT.

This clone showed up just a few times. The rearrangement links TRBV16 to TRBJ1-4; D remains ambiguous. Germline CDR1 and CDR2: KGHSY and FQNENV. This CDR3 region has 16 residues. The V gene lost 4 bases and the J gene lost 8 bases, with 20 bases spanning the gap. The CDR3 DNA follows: TGTGCCAGCAGCCTCCGGCGGGCCTTACCTGGGGAAAAACTGTTTTTT. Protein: CASSLRRALPGEKLFF.

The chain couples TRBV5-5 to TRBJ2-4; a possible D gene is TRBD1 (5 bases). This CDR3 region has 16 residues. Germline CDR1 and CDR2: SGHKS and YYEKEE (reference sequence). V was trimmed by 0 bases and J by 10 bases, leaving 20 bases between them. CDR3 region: CASSLALQESQGIQYF. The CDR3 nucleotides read TGTGCCAGCAGCTTGGCGCTCCAAGAAAGTCAGGGTATTCAGTACTTC. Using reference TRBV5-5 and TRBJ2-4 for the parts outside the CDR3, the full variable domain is DAGVTQSPTHLIKTRGQQVTLRCSPISGHKSVSWYQQVLGQGPQFIFQYYEKEERGRGNFPDRFSARQFPNYSSELNVNALLLGDSALYLCASSLALQESQGIQYFGAGTRLSVL.

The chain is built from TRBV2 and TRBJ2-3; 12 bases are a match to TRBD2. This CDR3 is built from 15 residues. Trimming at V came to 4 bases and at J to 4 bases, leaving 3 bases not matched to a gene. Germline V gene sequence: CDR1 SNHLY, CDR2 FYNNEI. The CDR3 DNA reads TGTGCCAGCAGTGGAGCTAGCGGGAGGGCAGATACGCAGTATTTT. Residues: CASSGASGRADTQYF. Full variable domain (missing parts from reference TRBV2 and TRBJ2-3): EPEVTQTPSHQVTQMGQEVILRCVPISNHLYFYWYRQILGQKVEFLVSFYNNEISEKSEIFDDQFSVERPDGSNFTLKIRSTKLEDSAMYFCASSGASGRADTQYFGPGTRLTVL.

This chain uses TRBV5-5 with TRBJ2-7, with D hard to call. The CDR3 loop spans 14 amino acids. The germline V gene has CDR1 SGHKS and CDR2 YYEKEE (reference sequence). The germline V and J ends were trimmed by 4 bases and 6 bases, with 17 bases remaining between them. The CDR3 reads CASSDRVPGPEQYF. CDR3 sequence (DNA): TGTGCCAGCAGCGACCGGGTCCCCGGCCCCGAGCAGTACTTC.

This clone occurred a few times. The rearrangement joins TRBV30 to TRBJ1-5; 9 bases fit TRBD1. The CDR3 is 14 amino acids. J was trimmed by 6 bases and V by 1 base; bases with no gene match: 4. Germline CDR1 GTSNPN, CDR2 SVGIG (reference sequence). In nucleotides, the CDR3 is TGTGCCTGGAGTGGCGGGACAGGGCCTCAGCCCCAGCATTTT. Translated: CAWSGGTGPQPQHF.

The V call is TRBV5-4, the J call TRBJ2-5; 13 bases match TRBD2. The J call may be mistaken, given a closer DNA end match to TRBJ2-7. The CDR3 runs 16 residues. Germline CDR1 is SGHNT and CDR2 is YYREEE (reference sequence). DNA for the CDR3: TGTGCCAGCAGCTCCCCCGGGACTAGCGGGGTCTACGAGCAGTACTTC. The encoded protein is CASSSPGTSGVYEQYF.

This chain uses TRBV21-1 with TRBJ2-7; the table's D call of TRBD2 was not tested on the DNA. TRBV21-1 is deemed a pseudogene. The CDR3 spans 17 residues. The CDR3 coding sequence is TGTGCCAGCAGCCCCGGGGAGATAACCGGGCCTTTATACGAGCAGTACTTC. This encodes CASSPGEITGPLYEQYF.

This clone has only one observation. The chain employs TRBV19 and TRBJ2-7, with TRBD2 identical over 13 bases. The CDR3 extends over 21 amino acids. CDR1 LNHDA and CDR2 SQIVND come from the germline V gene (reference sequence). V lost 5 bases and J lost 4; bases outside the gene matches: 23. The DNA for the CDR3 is TGTGCCAGTAGTCGATCCCTGACACTTCCATTGACTAGCGGGAGGTCGTACGAGCAGTACTTC. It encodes CASSRSLTLPLTSGRSYEQYF.

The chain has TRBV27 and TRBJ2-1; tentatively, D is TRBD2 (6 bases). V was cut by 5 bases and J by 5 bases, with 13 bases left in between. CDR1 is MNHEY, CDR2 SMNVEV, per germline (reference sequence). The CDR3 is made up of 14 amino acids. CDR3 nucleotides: TGTGCCAGCAGTCGGGAGCGGCTCCACAATGAGCAGTTCTTC. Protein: CASSRERLHNEQFF.

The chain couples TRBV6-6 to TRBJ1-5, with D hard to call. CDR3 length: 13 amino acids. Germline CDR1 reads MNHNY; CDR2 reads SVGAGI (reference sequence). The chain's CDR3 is CATKGSGEQPQHF. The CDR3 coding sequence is TGTGCGACGAAGGGTTCGGGAGAACAGCCCCAGCATTTT.